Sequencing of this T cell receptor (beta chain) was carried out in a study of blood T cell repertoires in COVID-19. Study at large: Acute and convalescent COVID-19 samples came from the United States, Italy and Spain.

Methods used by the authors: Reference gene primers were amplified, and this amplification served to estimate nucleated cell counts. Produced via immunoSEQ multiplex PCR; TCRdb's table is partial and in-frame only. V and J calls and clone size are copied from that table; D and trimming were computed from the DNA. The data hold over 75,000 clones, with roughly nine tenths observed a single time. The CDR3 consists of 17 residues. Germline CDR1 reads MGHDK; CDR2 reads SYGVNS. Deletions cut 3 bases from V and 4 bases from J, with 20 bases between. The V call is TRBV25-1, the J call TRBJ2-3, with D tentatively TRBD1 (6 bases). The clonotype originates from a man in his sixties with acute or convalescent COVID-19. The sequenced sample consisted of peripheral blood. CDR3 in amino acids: CASSDRATGWAADTQYF. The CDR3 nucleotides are TGTGCCAGCAGTGATCGCGCGACAGGTTGGGCCGCAGATACGCAGTATTTT. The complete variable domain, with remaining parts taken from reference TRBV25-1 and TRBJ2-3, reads EADIYQTPRYLVIGTGKKITLECSQTMGHDKMYWYQQDPGMELHLIHYSYGVNSTEKGDLSSESTVSRIRTEHFPLTLESARPSHTSQYLCASSDRATGWAADTQYFGPGTRLTVL.